This entry lists 19 T cell receptor beta chains sequenced from one sample in a study of cytomegalovirus exposure and HLA in healthy donors. In the PCR, 60 Vbeta and 13 Jbeta primers were used. Repertoires were generated with immunoSEQ multiplex PCR, while TCRdb's copy carries only in-frame clones and drops some. The sample includes under 200,000 clones, around 80% of them seen just once. Sequencing used PBMCs. These receptors all come from a man between 18 and 29 years old in good health and CMV-seronegative.

This chain links TRBV14 with TRBJ1-2; D ambiguous. Per the germline V gene, CDR1 is SGHDN and CDR2 is FVKESK. The CDR3 length is 14 residues. V gave up 4 bases and J gave up 4 bases, with 13 bases separating them. As DNA, the CDR3 is TGTGCCAGCAGCCCCCGGACGGGGATCTATGGCTACACCTTC. It is translated as CASSPRTGIYGYTF.

This chain uses TRBV6-5 with TRBJ2-5; 9 nucleotides agree with TRBD1. Per the germline V gene, CDR1 is MNHEY and CDR2 is SVGAGI. The CDR3 loop spans 14 amino acids. Trimming removed 6 bases from V and 4 bases from J; junction bases left unmatched: 6. The CDR3 spells CASSGLQGAETQYF. Here the CDR3 DNA reads TGTGCCAGCAGCGGCCTACAGGGGGCAGAGACCCAGTACTTC.

The V call is TRBV27, the J call TRBJ2-1, with 9 nucleotides matching TRBD1. CDR3 size: 17 residues. Germline V gene lookup returns CDR1 MNHEY and CDR2 SMNVEV (reference sequence). Unmatched junction bases numbered 14, after V lost 5 bases and J lost 6 bases. For the CDR3, the DNA is TGTGCCAGCAGTGCTCCCGGGACAGGGCATGTCTTCAATGAGCAGTTCTTC. Translated: CASSAPGTGHVFNEQFF.

Notes on this clone: Other DNA variants within this sample encode the same CDR3. The genes are TRBV6-5 and TRBJ2-7, with D perhaps TRBD1 (6 bases). This CDR3 has 14 amino acids. Germline values: CDR1 MNHEY, CDR2 SVGAGI. With 0 bases removed from V and 4 bases from J, the gap between germline ends came to 10 bases. CDR3 residues: CASSYSATGYEQYF. The CDR3 DNA reads as TGTGCCAGCAGTTACTCCGCAACAGGGTACGAGCAGTACTTC.

Notes on this clone: The sample holds other DNA sequences that translate to the same CDR3. The chain employs TRBV4-1 and TRBJ2-5; TRBD1 might be the D (6 bases). This CDR3 is 13 amino acids long. V was pared by 4 bases and J by 3 bases, with 9 bases between. Germline V gene sequence: CDR1 MGHRA, CDR2 YSYEKL. CDR3 DNA sequence: TGCGCCAGCAGCCTGGACAGCGAAGAGACCCAGTACTTC. It encodes CASSLDSEETQYF.

The chain combines TRBV20-1 with TRBJ1-2; D is unresolved. Per the germline V gene, CDR1 is DFQATT and CDR2 is SNEGSKA (reference sequence). The CDR3 consists of 11 residues. V was trimmed by 6 bases and J by 3 bases, leaving 8 bases between them. In DNA, the CDR3 is TGCAGTGCCACACAGTACTATGGCTACACCTTC. Residues: CSATQYYGYTF.

The CDR3 here is CASSVDPGSGYEQYF. The CDR3 DNA reads as TGTGCCAGCAGCGTCGACCCCGGGAGCGGATACGAGCAGTACTTC. The chain has TRBV9 and TRBJ2-7; possibly TRBD2 for D (6 bases). V shed 2 bases and J shed 4 bases, with 16 bases lying between them. This CDR3 is 15 amino acids long. Germline CDR1 is SGDLS and CDR2 is YYNGEE.

CDR3 residues: CASSSQLDTQYF. For the CDR3, the DNA is TGTGCCAGCAGCTCCCAGTTAGATACGCAGTATTTT. The chain recombines TRBV13 with TRBJ2-3, with no clear D. The CDR3 extends over 12 amino acids. Germline CDR1 reads PRHDT; CDR2 reads FYEKMQ (reference sequence). The V and J ends lost 4 bases and 5 bases respectively, with 7 bases between them. The complete variable domain, with remaining parts taken from reference TRBV13 and TRBJ2-3, reads AAGVIQSPRHLIKEKRETATLKCYPIPRHDTVYWYQQGPGQDPQFLISFYEKMQSDKGSIPDRFSAQQFSDYHSELNMSSLELGDSALYFCASSSQLDTQYFGPGTRLTVL.

This clone was picked up a small number of times. The gene calls are TRBV28 and TRBJ1-2; 8 nucleotides line up with TRBD1. The CDR3 is 12 residues long. Trimming at V came to 8 bases and at J to 8 bases, leaving 7 bases not matched to a gene. In germline, CDR1 is MDHEN, CDR2 SYDVKM. The CDR3 protein is CASYRTGRGYTF. DNA of the CDR3: TGTGCCAGCTATAGGACAGGGAGGGGCTACACCTTC.

The V gene is TRBV29-1, the J gene TRBJ2-2; 10 nucleotides align to TRBD1. Germline CDR1 and CDR2: SQVTM and ANQGSEA. This CDR3 spans 14 amino acids. With 7 bases clipped from V and 1 base from J, the junction kept 3 bases outside the gene matches. The CDR3 bases are TGCAGCGGCGGGACAGGGGAGAACACCGGGGAGCTGTTTTTT. This sequence encodes CSGGTGENTGELFF.

This chain uses TRBV7-2 with TRBJ2-5, with D possibly TRBD2 on 6 matching bases. The V gene lost 1 base and the J gene lost 2 bases, with 8 bases spanning the gap. The CDR3 extends over 14 amino acids. Per germline, CDR1 SGHTA and CDR2 FQGNSA. CDR3 residues: CASSLGREQETQYF. The CDR3 nucleotides read TGTGCCAGCAGCTTAGGGCGGGAACAAGAGACCCAGTACTTC.

J is TRBJ2-1 and V is TRBV9; no firm D call. V was shortened by 1 base and J by 7 bases, with 12 bases between the two germline ends. The length of the CDR3 is 14 residues. Per the germline V gene, CDR1 is SGDLS and CDR2 is YYNGEE. CDR3 amino acids: CASSVRPADNEQFF. In DNA, the CDR3 is TGTGCCAGCAGCGTACGACCGGCGGATAATGAGCAGTTCTTC.

The gene calls are TRBV19 and TRBJ2-4; no firm D call. The germline V gene has CDR1 LNHDA and CDR2 SQIVND (reference sequence). The CDR3 is made up of 14 amino acids. The germline V and J ends were trimmed by 3 bases and 4 bases, with 10 bases remaining between them. As DNA, the CDR3 is TGTGCCAGTAGTATCGCCACTTTAAAAAACATTCAGTACTTC. Translating it yields CASSIATLKNIQYF.

The genes are TRBV28 and TRBJ1-5; 9 nucleotides line up with TRBD1. In germline, CDR1 is MDHEN, CDR2 SYDVKM. J gave up 3 bases and V 6 bases, and 3 bases lay outside the gene matches. This CDR3 region has 14 residues. The CDR3 bases are TGTGCCAGCAGCCGGGACAGGGCCAATCAGCCCCAGCATTTT. Translating it yields CASSRDRANQPQHF.

The chain is built from TRBV30 and TRBJ1-2; D remains ambiguous. The CDR3 is made up of 11 amino acids. Between the trimmed V and J ends, which lost 3 bases and 10 bases, there was a span of 12 bases. Looked up from germline, CDR1 is GTSNPN and CDR2 is SVGIG (reference sequence). CDR3 protein: CAWRAGFIYTF. In DNA form, the CDR3 reads TGTGCCTGGAGGGCCGGGTTTATCTACACCTTC.

A few counts support this clone. The chain joins TRBV6-4 to TRBJ2-1, with 7 bases that match TRBD2. Germline V lookup: CDR1 MRHNA, CDR2 SNTAGT. V trimming: 5 bases; J trimming: 4 bases; junction bases outside the gene matches: 2. The CDR3 has 13 residues. The CDR3 DNA sequence: TGTGCCAGCAGTACTAGCGCTTACAATGAGCAGTTCTTC. This gives the protein CASSTSAYNEQFF.

The J gene is TRBJ2-3, the V gene TRBV4-2; 11 bases map to TRBD1. The length of the CDR3 is 16 residues. After removal of 4 bases from V and 4 bases from J, the junction contained 7 bases not matched to a gene. CDR1 and CDR2 (germline): LGHNA, YNFKEQ. The CDR3 sequence: CASSRDRGSRADTQYF. For the CDR3, the DNA is TGTGCCAGCAGCCGGGACAGGGGGTCAAGGGCAGATACGCAGTATTTT.

The chain employs TRBV10-3 and TRBJ1-1; no reliable D call. CDR1 and CDR2 from the germline V gene are ENHRY and SYGVKD. This CDR3 spans 13 amino acids. Trimming took 2 bases from V and 5 from J, leaving 9 bases between them. The CDR3 sequence: CAISEGGRTEAFF. The CDR3, as DNA: TGTGCCATCAGTGAGGGAGGGAGGACTGAAGCTTTCTTT.

This clone was detected only once. The chain recombines TRBV6-1 with TRBJ2-1; 9 bases align to TRBD1. Germline V gene lookup returns CDR1 MNHNS and CDR2 SASEGT. With V trimmed by 6 bases and J by 1 base, 1 base remained unmatched. The CDR3 contains 14 residues. For the CDR3, the DNA is TGTGCCAGCAGGGGGACAGGGTCCTACAATGAGCAGTTCTTC. This codes for CASRGTGSYNEQFF.